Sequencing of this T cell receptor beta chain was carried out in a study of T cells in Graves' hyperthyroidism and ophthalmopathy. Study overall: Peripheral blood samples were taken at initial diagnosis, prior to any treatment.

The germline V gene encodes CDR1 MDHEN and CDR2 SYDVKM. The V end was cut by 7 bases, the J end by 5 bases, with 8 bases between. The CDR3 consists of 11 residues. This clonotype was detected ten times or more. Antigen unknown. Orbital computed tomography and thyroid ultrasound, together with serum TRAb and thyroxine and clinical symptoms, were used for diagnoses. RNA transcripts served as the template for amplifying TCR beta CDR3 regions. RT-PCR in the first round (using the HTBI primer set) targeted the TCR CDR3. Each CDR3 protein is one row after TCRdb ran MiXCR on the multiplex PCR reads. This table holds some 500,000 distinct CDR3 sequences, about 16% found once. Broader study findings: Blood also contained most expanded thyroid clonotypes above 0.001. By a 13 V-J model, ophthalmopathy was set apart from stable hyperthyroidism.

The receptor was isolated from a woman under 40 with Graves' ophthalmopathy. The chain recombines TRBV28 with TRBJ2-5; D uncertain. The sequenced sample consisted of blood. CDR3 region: CASNTRETQYF. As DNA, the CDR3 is TGTGCCAGCAACACTCGGGAGACCCAGTACTTC.